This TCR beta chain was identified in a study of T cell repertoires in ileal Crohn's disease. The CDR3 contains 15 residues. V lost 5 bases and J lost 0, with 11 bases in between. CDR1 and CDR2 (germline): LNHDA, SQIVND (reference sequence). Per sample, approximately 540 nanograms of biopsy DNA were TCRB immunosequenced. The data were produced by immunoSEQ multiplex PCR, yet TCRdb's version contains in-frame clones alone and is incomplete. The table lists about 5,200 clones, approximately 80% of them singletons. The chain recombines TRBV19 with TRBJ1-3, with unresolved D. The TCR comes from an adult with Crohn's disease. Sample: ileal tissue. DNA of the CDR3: TGTGCCAGTAGTCCCATGGCCGACTCTGGAAACACCATATATTTT. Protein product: CASSPMADSGNTIYF.